Here is one T cell receptor beta chain with its context. No cognate antigen has been identified for it. Qualities for individual bases were not recorded, and no much larger clone is one base off. The germline V gene provides CDR1 MNHNS and CDR2 SASEGT. The germline V and J ends show losses of 4 bases and 3 bases respectively, and no gene match explains 10 bases of the junction. The CDR3 starts with the cysteine, ends with the phenylalanine, and has 16 residues. The entry retains the CDR3 DNA only, 48 bases that are in frame from base 1. These data are taken from a study of glioma-infiltrating T cells after dendritic cell vaccination (TCRdb year 2016). Looking at the study overall: A cohort of approximately 15 glioblastoma patients from Phase I and II dendritic cell vaccination trials was included, of whom 9 were newly diagnosed and 6 had recurrent disease. Between 2003 and 2012, patients were given autologous tumor lysate-pulsed dendritic cell vaccination. The vaccine was prepared from monocyte-derived dendritic cells that were cultured for seven days with IL-4 and GM-CSF and then pulsed overnight with autologous tumor lysate. Each patient was given three intradermal dendritic cell vaccine injections, spaced two weeks apart, in the arm below the axilla. In glioblastoma patients vaccinated with dendritic cells, deep sequencing of TCR beta CDR3 regions served to measure the amount of tumor-infiltrating lymphocytes and to compare repertoires between tumor and blood. Survival after dendritic cell vaccination was correlated with TCR sequencing metrics such as TIL content and the overlap between tumor and blood repertoires.

The immunoSEQ assay amplified TCRB CDR3 regions from approximately 2 micrograms of genomic DNA, or from all available DNA when less than that amount was available. The multiplex PCR relied on 60 forward primers for TCR V beta segments and 13 reverse primers for J beta segments. To estimate the number of reads per starting template, synthetic control templates were added to each sample at limiting dilution. Reads of 87 bp were generated by sequencing on the Illumina HiSeq System. The paper's data handling went like this. PCR and sequencing errors were removed by merging closely related sequences with a nearest neighbor algorithm. TCR overlap was defined as the percentage of unique tumor TCR beta sequences that were also found in the peripheral blood of the same patient. TCRdb took this table from immuneACCESS and kept in-frame rearrangements with V and J called. Such tables lack part of the clones; where checked against another copy, unresolved V genes explain under half of the gap, and the rest is unexplained. The D gene and trimming were derived from the DNA, and the V and J assignments and clone size from that table. In all, the sample holds 75,000 to 95,000 clones, and 80% to 90% of those were seen once. The ten largest clones capture more than 2% of the sample.

Here is what the overall study found, with its caveats: The cohort was small and heterogeneous, few patients had complete blood and tumor sets, and even fewer had initial-recurrent tumor pairs. No direct relationship between TCR clonality and survival was found, suggesting that a diverse polyclonal response may matter. Higher estimated pretreatment TIL content predicted longer time to progression and overall survival after dendritic cell vaccination. The three-group TCR overlap response model was described as speculative and requiring prospective validation.

In the paper's terms, the time point label means: after dendritic cell vaccination, including at tumor progression/relapse. To be selected, patients needed enough residual fresh-frozen tumor tissue and more than two years of available survival data. None of the glioblastoma patients carried an isocitrate dehydrogenase mutation, although molecular status otherwise varied. PBMC were collected before vaccination, two weeks after the third vaccination, and at tumor progression when it occurred. The Qiagen DNeasy Blood extraction Kit was used for extraction of genomic DNA. The sample here was blood, taken after dendritic cell vaccination. The receptor comes from a human donor with glioblastoma. The rearranged chain carries TRBV6-1 and TRBJ2-7; 9 middle bases align to TRBD1. The CDR3 loop reads CASSAGTGNKVYEQYF. The DNA reads as follows: TGTGCCAGCAGTGCCGGGACAGGGAATAAAGTCTACGAGCAGTACTTC.